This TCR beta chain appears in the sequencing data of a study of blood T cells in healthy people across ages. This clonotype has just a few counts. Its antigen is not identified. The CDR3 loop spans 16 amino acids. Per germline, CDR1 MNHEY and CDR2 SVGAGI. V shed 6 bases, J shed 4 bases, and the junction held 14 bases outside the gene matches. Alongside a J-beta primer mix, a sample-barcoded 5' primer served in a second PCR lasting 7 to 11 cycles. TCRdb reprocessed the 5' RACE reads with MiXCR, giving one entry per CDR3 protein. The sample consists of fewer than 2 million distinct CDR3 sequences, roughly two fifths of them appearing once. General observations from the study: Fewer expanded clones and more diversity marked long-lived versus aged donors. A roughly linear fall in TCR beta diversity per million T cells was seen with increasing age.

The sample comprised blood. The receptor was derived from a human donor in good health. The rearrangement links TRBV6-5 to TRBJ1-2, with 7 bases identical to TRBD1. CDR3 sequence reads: CASSSGQDTLRYGYTF. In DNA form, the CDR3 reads TGTGCCAGCAGCAGCGGACAGGATACTTTACGCTATGGCTACACCTTC.